The 17 T cell receptor beta chains reported below all come from one sample, sequenced in a study of tumor-infiltrating lymphocytes in primary liver carcinoma. Total RNA amounting to 500 ng was the source from which TCR beta cDNA was made with a constant-region primer. ARM-PCR was slightly modified, and three nested multiplex PCR rounds with it gave rise to the TCR beta libraries. The two initial PCR rounds, about 9 cycles each, used TRBV1-TRBV30 forward and C-beta reverse primers. A single record per CDR3 protein comes from TCRdb applying MiXCR to the multiplex PCR reads. The sample contains fewer than 350,000 distinct CDR3 sequences, about 62% of which appear only once. Germline DNA was also extracted, and blood RNA was taken from unsorted whole blood. Material for sequencing was peripheral blood. All receptors come from a man aged 35-49 years with primary liver carcinoma and hepatitis B virus infection.

With respect to this clonotype: The junction differs from germline at one of its ends, possibly a read error. V and J are TRBV11-2 and TRBJ1-3, with 8 bases matching TRBD1. Germline-derived CDR1 and CDR2 are SGHAT and FQNNGV. CDR3 length: 17 amino acids. The CDR3 here is CARSLNLQGAIGDTIYF. For the CDR3, the DNA is TGTGCCAGAAGTCTCAATCTCCAGGGGGCGATTGGAGACACCATATATTTT.

This clonotype was counted only a few times. The chain carries TRBV5-1 and TRBJ2-1; 9 positions agree with TRBD1. V was clipped by 3 bases and J by 4 bases; unmatched bases: 8. Germline V gene sequence: CDR1 SGHRS, CDR2 YFSETQ. The CDR3 has 16 residues. The CDR3: CASSSGTGQTYNEQFF. CDR3 nucleotide sequence: TGCGCCAGCAGCTCCGGGACAGGGCAGACATACAATGAGCAGTTCTTC.

On this clonotype itself: This clone may be a read error of a much larger clone one base away. The chain carries TRBV29-1 and TRBJ2-4, with D possibly being TRBD2 (6 bases). The germline V gene has CDR1 SQVTM and CDR2 ANQGSEA. Trimming pared 7 bases from V and 2 bases from J, leaving 18 bases between. This CDR3 region has 15 residues. The CDR3 nucleotides read TGCAGCGCCGTGGCCGGGGCGGGGACCAAAAACATTCAGTACTTC. This gives the protein CSAVAGAGTKNIQYF.

This clonotype occurred many times. This chain joins TRBV29-1 and TRBJ1-4; a possible D gene is TRBD1 (5 bases). The CDR3 runs to 13 residues. V lost 6 bases, J lost 0 bases, and 8 bases lay in between. CDR1 and CDR2 (germline): SQVTM, ANQGSEA. The DNA of the CDR3 is TGCAGCGTGGGGGGGTCAACTAATGAAAAACTGTTTTTT. Its translation: CSVGGSTNEKLFF.

This clonotype was observed a handful of times. The chain combines TRBV12-3 or TRBV12-4 with TRBJ2-7; D unresolved. Between the trimmed V and J ends, which lost 6 bases and 6 bases, there was a span of 15 bases. The CDR3 runs to 13 residues. The CDR3 region is CASSQWNVGEQYF. The CDR3 DNA reads as TGTGCCAGCAGCCAATGGAATGTGGGCGAGCAGTACTTC.

The V gene is TRBV6-5, the J gene TRBJ1-1, with D possibly being TRBD1 (5 bases). The germline CDR1 and CDR2 sequences are MNHEY and SVGAGI. The CDR3 extends over 13 amino acids. V lost 7 bases to trimming and J lost 1 base, with 10 bases between them. Written as DNA, the CDR3 is TGTGCCAGCACGATGGGGGGGAACACTGAAGCTTTCTTT. Translating it yields CASTMGGNTEAFF.

The chain couples TRBV29-1 to TRBJ2-7; 12 positions match TRBD1. Looked up from germline, CDR1 is SQVTM and CDR2 is ANQGSEA. This CDR3 is built from 14 residues. The junction had 7 bases not matched to a gene; V was cut back by 8 bases and J by 2 bases. CDR3 nucleotides: TGCAGCATTATTGGGACAGGGGGCACCTACGAGCAGTACTTC. It is translated as CSIIGTGGTYEQYF.

The rearrangement links TRBV5-4 to TRBJ1-1; D remains unclear. The V gene lost 2 bases and the J gene lost 4 bases, with 9 bases spanning the gap. Germline assignment: CDR1 SGHNT and CDR2 YYREEE (reference sequence). This CDR3 spans 13 amino acids. This chain's CDR3 is CASSFGDTTEAFF. In DNA form, the CDR3 reads TGTGCCAGCAGCTTCGGCGACACCACTGAAGCTTTCTTT.

Note on this clonotype: The junction departs from germline at one end; a sequencing error may be responsible. CDR3 nucleotides: TGCGCCAGCAGCCAAGAACTAGCGTCCTCCCTTTACAATGAGCAGTTTTTC. It codes for CASSQELASSLYNEQFF. V gene TRBV4-3 combines with J gene TRBJ2-1; 7 bases map to TRBD2. CDR3 length: 17 residues. Per germline, CDR1 LGHNA and CDR2 YSLEER.

This clonotype came up a few times. The chain has TRBV5-1 and TRBJ2-7, with D maybe TRBD1 (5 bases). Trimming took off 4 bases at V and 4 bases at J, with 9 bases between the two ends. This CDR3 has 12 residues. Per germline, CDR1 SGHRS and CDR2 YFSETQ. CDR3 sequence (DNA): TGCGCCAGCAGCACCACAGGATACGAGCAGTACTTC. Its protein is CASSTTGYEQYF.

Points on this clonotype: At one end, the junction sequence differs from germline, possibly due to a read error. J is TRBJ1-1 and V is TRBV5-4; tentative D call: TRBD1 (6 bases). The CDR3 has 14 residues. In germline, CDR1 is SGHNT, CDR2 YYREEE (reference sequence). DNA for the CDR3: TGTGCCAGCAGATCCGGGCAGGGGACTGTTGAAGCCTTCTTT. Its translation is CASRSGQGTVEAFF.

As regards this clonotype: One end of the junction is discordant with germline, which a read error may explain. The rearrangement uses TRBV12-3 or TRBV12-4 and TRBJ2-3; 7 nucleotides line up with TRBD1. This CDR3 comprises 15 residues. The CDR3 DNA follows: TGCGCCAGCAGTCCGGACAGGTTTAGCACAGATACGCAGTATTTT. Translating it yields CASSPDRFSTDTQYF.

On this clonotype itself: The junction shows a germline mismatch at one end, possibly a read error. This chain connects TRBV11-1 to TRBJ2-1; D unclear. CDR1 SGHAT and CDR2 FQDESV come from the germline V gene (reference sequence). The CDR3 length is 14 residues. CDR3 region: CVSSFIGPYNEQFF. Here the CDR3 DNA reads TGTGTCAGCAGCTTTATCGGGCCATACAATGAGCAGTTCTTC.

This rearrangement joins TRBV6-2 or TRBV6-3 to TRBJ1-1; D is unresolved. The V gene lost 5 bases and the J gene lost 4 bases, with 17 bases spanning the gap. The CDR3 covers 15 residues. Germline V lookup: CDR1 MNHEY, CDR2 SVGEGT. As DNA, the CDR3 is TGTGCCAGCAGTCACATCTTATGGGGAGGCACTGAAGCTTTCTTT. Translated, it gives CASSHILWGGTEAFF.

As regards this clonotype: One end of the junction varies from germline; a read error may be responsible. The rearrangement links TRBV11-2 to TRBJ2-5, with D possibly being TRBD1 or TRBD2 (5 bases each). The CDR3 extends over 18 amino acids. Germline V gene lookup returns CDR1 SGHAT and CDR2 FQNNGV. Written as DNA, the CDR3 is TGTGCCGGCAGCTTAAGAGGGGTGGTTGGGTCCGTTCTGAGAACCCAGTACTTC. Its protein product is CAGSLRGVVGSVLRTQYF.

Notes on this clonotype: At one boundary the junction diverges from the germline segment, which might be a read error. This chain joins TRBV12-3 or TRBV12-4 and TRBJ2-3; 9 bases are a match to TRBD2. The CDR3 runs to 15 residues. CDR3 protein: CPSSSWTSGTDTQYF. The CDR3 DNA reads as TGTCCCAGCAGTTCCTGGACTAGCGGCACAGATACGCAGTATTTT.

In this sample, this clonotype turned up many times. The chain combines TRBV29-1 with TRBJ2-5; tentatively, D is TRBD1 (5 bases). CDR1 is SQVTM and CDR2 is ANQGSEA in the germline V gene. The ends were cut back, 6 bases at V and 1 base at J, with 15 bases in the middle. The CDR3 is made up of 14 amino acids. The CDR3 loop is CSVNPTGPQETQYF. The CDR3 bases are TGCAGCGTCAACCCAACAGGTCCCCAAGAGACCCAGTACTTC.